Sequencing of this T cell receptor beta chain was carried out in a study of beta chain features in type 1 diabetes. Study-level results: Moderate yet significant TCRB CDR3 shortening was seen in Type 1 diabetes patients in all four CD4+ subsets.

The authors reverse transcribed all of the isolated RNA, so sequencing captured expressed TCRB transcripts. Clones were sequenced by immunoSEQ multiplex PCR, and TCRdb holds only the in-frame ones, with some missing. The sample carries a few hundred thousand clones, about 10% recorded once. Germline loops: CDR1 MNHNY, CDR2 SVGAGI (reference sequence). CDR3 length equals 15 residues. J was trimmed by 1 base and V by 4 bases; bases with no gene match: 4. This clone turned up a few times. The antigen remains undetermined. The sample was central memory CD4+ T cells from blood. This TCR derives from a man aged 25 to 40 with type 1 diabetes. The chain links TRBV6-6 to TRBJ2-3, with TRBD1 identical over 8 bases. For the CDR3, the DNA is TGTGCCAGCAGTTGGGACAGGAGCGGCACAGATACGCAGTATTTT. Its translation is CASSWDRSGTDTQYF.